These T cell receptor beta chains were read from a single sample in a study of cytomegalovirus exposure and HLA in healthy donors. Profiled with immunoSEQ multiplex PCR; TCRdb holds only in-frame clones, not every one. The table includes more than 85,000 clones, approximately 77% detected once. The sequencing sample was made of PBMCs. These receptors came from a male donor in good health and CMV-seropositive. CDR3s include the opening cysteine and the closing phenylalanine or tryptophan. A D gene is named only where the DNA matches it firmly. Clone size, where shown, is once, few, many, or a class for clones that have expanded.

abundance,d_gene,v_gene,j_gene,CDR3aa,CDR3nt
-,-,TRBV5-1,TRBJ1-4,CASSGQGSETNEKLFF,TGCGCCAGCTCAGGGCAGGGGTCGGAAACTAATGAAAAACTGTTTTTT
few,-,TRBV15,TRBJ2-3,CATSRDLRSPQYF,TGTGCCACCAGCAGAGATCTCCGGAGTCCGCAGTATTTT
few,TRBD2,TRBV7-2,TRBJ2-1,CASSPGSGTSGKNEQFF,TGTGCCAGCAGCCCGGGGTCCGGGACTAGCGGGAAGAATGAGCAGTTCTTC
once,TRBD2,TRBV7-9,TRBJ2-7,CASSEPGIGGSREQYF,TGTGCCAGCAGCGAGCCAGGTATCGGGGGGTCTCGGGAGCAGTACTTC
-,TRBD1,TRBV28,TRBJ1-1,CASSLWDRVNTEAFF,TGTGCCAGCAGTTTATGGGACAGGGTGAACACTGAAGCTTTCTTT
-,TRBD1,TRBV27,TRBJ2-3,CASSPTTLTGGTQYF,TGTGCCAGCAGTCCAACAACCCTTACAGGGGGCACGCAGTATTTT
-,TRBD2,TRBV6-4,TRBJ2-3,CASSVLAGTDTQYF,TGTGCCAGCAGTGTCCTAGCGGGAACAGATACGCAGTATTTT
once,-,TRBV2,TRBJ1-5,CASSDGGTGKQPQHF,TGTGCCAGCAGTGACGGGGGGACTGGGAAACAGCCCCAGCATTTT
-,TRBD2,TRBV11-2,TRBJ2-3,CASSLRGSPGTDTQYF,TGTGCCAGCAGCTTACGCGGGAGCCCCGGCACAGATACGCAGTATTTT
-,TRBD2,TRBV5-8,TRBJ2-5,CASSLAGGRGETQYF,TGTGCCAGCAGCTTGGCCGGCGGGAGGGGAGAGACCCAGTACTTC
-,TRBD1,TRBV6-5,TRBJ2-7,CASRNTGVGSYEQYF,TGTGCCAGCAGAAATACAGGGGTTGGGTCCTACGAGCAGTACTTC
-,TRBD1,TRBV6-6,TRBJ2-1,CASSYHGTGVDEQFF,TGTGCCAGCAGTTACCACGGGACAGGGGTCGATGAGCAGTTCTTC
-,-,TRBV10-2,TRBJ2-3,CASSDSSTDTQYF,TGCGCCAGCAGTGATTCTAGCACAGATACGCAGTATTTT
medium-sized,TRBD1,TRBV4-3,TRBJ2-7,CASSHIGNRGHEQYF,TGCGCCAGCAGCCACATCGGGAACAGGGGCCACGAGCAGTACTTC
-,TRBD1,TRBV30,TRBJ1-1,CAGTGRFTEAFF,TGTGCCGGGACAGGGAGGTTCACTGAAGCTTTCTTT
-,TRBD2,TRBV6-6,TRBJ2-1,CATPAQREMKNEQFF,TGTGCCACCCCGGCACAGCGGGAGATGAAGAATGAGCAGTTCTTC
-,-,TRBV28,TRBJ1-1,CASTTPGGGLNTEAFF,TGTGCCAGCACCACTCCGGGAGGGGGATTGAACACTGAAGCTTTCTTT
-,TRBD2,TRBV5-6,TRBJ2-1,CASSLPGGRAREQFF,TGTGCCAGCAGCTTACCTGGCGGGAGGGCCCGAGAGCAGTTCTTC
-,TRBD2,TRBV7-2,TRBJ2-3,CASSLVPGLAAPDTQYF,TGTGCCAGCAGCTTAGTACCGGGACTAGCGGCGCCAGATACGCAGTATTTT
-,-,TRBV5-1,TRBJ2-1,CASTIDTEQFF,TGCGCCAGCACGATAGACACTGAGCAGTTCTTC